Listed below are T cell receptor beta chains from one sample, sequenced in a study of OX40 agonist ivuxolimab in advanced cancers. Only in-frame clones appear in the TCRdb table, and some are missing; sequencing was by immunoSEQ multiplex PCR. The table has around 56,000 clones, approximately 88% seen once. Sequenced here: CD4+ or CD8+ T cells sorted from blood, sampled in a trial of the OX40 agonist ivuxolimab. These receptors were taken from an adult with an advanced solid tumor such as melanoma, head and neck, liver or kidney cancer. CDR3s include the opening cysteine and the closing phenylalanine or tryptophan. Each record gives: J gene, V gene, CDR3 protein.

>TRBJ1-1|TRBV19
CASSLTGALRTEAFF
>TRBJ2-3|TRBV19
CASSRDRGWTDTQYF
>TRBJ1-1|TRBV5-5
CASSSRELSMNTEAFF
>TRBJ2-5|TRBV7-6
CASSPWAAGASETQYF
>TRBJ1-1|TRBV5-8
CASSLGQGTSEAFF
>TRBJ1-5|TRBV6-5
CASSYGSNQPQHF
>TRBJ1-4|TRBV4-3
CASSQVGGTNEKLFF
>TRBJ1-1|TRBV14
CASSPRSLTGGAKTEAFF
>TRBJ1-2|TRBV5-6
CASSLVPRDYGYTF
>TRBJ2-7|TRBV9
CASSVYHRTTNSYEQYF